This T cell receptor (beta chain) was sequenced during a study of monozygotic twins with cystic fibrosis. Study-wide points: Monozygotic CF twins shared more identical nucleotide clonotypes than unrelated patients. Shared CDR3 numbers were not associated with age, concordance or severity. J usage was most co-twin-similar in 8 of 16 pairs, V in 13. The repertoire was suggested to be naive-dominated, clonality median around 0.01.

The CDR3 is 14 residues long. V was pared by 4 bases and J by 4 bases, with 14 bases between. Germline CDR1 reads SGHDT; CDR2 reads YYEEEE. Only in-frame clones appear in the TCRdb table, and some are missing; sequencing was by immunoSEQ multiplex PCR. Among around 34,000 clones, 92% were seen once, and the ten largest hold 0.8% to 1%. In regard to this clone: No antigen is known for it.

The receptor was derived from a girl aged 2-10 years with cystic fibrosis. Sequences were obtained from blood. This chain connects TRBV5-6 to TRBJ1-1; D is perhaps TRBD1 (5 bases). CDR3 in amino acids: CASSREGRGTEAFF. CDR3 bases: TGTGCCAGCAGCCGCGAGGGACGGGGCACTGAAGCTTTCTTT. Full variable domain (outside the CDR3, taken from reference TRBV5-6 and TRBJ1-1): DAGVTQSPTHLIKTRGQQVTLRCSPKSGHDTVSWYQQALGQGPQFIFQYYEEEERQRGNFPDRFSGHQFPNYSSELNVNALLLGDSALYLCASSREGRGTEAFFGQGTRLTVV.